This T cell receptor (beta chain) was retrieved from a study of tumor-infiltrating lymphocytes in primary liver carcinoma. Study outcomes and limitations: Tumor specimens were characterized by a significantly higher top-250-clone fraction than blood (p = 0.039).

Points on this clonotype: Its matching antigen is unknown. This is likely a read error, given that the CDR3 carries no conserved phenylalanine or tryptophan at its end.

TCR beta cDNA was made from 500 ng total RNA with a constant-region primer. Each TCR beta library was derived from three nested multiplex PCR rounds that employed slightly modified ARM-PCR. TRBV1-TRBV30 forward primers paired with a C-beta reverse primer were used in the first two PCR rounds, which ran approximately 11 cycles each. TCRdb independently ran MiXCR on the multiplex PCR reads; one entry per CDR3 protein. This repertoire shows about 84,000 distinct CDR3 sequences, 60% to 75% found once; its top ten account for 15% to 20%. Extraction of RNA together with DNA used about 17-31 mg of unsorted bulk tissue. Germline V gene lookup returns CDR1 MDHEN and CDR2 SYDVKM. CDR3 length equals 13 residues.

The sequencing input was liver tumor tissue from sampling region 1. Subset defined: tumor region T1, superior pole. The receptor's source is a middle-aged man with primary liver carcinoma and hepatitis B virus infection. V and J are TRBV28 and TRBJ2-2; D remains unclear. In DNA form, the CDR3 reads TGTGCCAGCAATTTAAATTTCCCCGGGGAGCTGTTTTCT. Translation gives CASNLNFPGELFS.